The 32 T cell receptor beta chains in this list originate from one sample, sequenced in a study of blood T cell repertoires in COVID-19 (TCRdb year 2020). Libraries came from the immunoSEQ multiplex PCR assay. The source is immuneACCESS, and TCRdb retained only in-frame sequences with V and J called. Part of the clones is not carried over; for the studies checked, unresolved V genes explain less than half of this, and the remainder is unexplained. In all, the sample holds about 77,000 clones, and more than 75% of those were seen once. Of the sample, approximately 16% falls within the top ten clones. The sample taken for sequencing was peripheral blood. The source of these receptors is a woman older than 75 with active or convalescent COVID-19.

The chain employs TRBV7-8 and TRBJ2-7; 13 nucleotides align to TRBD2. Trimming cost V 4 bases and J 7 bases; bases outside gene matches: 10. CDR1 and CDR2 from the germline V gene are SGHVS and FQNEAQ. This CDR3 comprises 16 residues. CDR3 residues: CASSSWTSGGMGEQYF. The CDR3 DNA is TGTGCCAGCAGCTCCTGGACTAGCGGGGGCATGGGAGAGCAGTACTTC.

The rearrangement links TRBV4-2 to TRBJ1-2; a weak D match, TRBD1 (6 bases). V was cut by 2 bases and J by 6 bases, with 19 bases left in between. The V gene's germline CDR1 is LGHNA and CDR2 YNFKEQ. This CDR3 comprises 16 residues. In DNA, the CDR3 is TGTGCCAGCAGCCAACGGCAACAGGGCCCTGATGATGGCTACACCTTC. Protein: CASSQRQQGPDDGYTF.

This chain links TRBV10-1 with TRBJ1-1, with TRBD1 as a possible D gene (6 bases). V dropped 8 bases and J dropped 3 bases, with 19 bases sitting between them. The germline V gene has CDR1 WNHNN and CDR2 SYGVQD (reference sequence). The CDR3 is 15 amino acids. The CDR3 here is CASLRRGGRDTEAFF. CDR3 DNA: TGCGCCAGCCTTCGAAGGGGGGGCCGGGACACTGAAGCTTTCTTT.

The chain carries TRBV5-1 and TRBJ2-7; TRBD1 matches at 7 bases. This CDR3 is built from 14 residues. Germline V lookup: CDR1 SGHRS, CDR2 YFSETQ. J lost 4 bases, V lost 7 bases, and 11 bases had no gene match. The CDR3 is CASHAPDRSYEQYF. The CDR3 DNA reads TGCGCCAGCCACGCCCCGGACAGGTCATACGAGCAGTACTTC.

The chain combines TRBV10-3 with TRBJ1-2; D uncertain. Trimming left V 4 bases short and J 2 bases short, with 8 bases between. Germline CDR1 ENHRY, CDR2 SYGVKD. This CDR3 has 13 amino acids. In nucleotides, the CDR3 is TGTGCCATCAGTGGAGGAGGAAACTATGGCTACACCTTC. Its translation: CAISGGGNYGYTF.

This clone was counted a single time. CDR3 amino acids: CASSSQPQGAGELFF. CDR3 sequence (DNA): TGTGCCAGCAGCTCCCAGCCACAGGGGGCCGGGGAGCTGTTTTTT. The chain links TRBV7-2 to TRBJ2-2; 8 bases match TRBD1. J gave up 6 bases and V 4 bases, and 7 bases lay outside the gene matches. CDR1 and CDR2 (germline): SGHTA, FQGNSA. The CDR3 totals 15 residues.

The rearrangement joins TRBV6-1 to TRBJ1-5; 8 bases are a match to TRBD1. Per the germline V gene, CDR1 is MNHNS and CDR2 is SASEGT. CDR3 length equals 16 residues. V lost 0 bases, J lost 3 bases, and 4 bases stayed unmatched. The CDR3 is CASSEAGRGPNQPQHF. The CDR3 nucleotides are TGTGCCAGCAGTGAAGCGGGCAGGGGGCCCAATCAGCCCCAGCATTTT.

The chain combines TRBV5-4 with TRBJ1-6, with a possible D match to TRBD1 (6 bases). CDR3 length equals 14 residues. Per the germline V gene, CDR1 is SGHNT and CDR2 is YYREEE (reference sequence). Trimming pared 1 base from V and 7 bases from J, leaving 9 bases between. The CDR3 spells CASSLNRDNSPLHF. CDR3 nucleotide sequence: TGTGCCAGCAGCTTGAACAGGGACAATTCACCCCTCCACTTT.

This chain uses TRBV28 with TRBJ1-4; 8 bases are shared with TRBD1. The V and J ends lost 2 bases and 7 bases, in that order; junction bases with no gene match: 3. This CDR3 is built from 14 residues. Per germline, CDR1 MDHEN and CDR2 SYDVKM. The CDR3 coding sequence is TGTGCCAGCAGTTTAGCAGGGGGCCGTGAAAAACTGTTTTTT. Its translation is CASSLAGGREKLFF.

As DNA, the CDR3 is TGCGCCAGCAGCCAAGGAGGTACGGGACAGGGGCGCAATCAGCCCCAGCATTTT. Amino acid sequence: CASSQGGTGQGRNQPQHF. The chain has TRBV4-1 and TRBJ1-5; 10 nucleotides match TRBD1. V trimming: 1 base; J trimming: 2 bases; junction bases outside the gene matches: 8. The CDR3 covers 18 residues. Looked up from germline, CDR1 is MGHRA and CDR2 is YSYEKL.

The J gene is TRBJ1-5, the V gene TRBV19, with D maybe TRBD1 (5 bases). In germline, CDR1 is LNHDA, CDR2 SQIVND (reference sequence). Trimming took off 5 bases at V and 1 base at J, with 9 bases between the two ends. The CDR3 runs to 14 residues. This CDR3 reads CASSGGDSNQPQHF. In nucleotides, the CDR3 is TGTGCCAGTAGTGGGGGGGACAGCAATCAGCCCCAGCATTTT.

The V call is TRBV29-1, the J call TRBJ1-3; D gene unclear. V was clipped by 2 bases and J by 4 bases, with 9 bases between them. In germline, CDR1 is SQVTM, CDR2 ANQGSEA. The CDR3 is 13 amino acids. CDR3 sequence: CSVESERGNTIYF. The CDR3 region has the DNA TGCAGCGTTGAATCGGAGAGAGGAAACACCATATATTTT.

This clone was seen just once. The DNA for the CDR3 is TGTGCCAGTAGTATAGATGGGAACAGGCCTGGAGGCTACACCTTC. This sequence encodes CASSIDGNRPGGYTF. The chain has TRBV19 and TRBJ1-2; D may be TRBD1 (5 bases). This CDR3 is 15 amino acids long. Germline V gives CDR1 LNHDA, CDR2 SQIVND (reference sequence). Trimming took 0 bases from V and 8 from J, leaving 16 bases between them.

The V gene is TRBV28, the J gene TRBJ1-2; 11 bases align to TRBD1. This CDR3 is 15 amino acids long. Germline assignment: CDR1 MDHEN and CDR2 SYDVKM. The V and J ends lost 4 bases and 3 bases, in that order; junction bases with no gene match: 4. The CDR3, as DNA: TGTGCCAGCAGTTCACCGGGACAGGGGGACTATGGCTACACCTTC. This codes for CASSSPGQGDYGYTF.

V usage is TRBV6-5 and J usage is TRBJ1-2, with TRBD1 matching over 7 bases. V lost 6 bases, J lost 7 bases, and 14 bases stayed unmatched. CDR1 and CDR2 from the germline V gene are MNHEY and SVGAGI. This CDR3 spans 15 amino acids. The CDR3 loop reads CASRDGTAKHGGYTF. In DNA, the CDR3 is TGTGCCAGCAGGGACGGGACAGCCAAACACGGTGGCTACACCTTC.

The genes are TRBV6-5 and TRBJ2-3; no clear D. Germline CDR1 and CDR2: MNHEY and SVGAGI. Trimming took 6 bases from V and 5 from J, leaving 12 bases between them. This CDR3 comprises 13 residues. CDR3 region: CASSTAYRDTQYF. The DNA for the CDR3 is TGTGCCAGCAGCACAGCCTACAGAGATACGCAGTATTTT.

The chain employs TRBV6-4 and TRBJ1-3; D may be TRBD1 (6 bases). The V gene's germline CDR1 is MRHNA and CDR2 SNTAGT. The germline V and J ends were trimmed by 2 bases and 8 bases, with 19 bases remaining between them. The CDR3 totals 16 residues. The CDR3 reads CASSDARDTVVHTIYF. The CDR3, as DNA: TGTGCCAGCAGTGACGCCCGGGACACCGTAGTGCACACCATATATTTT.

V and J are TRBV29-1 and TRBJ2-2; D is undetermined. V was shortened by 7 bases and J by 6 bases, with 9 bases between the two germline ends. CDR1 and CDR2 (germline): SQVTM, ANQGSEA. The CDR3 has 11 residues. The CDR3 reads CSANTAGELFF. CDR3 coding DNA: TGCAGCGCTAACACCGCCGGGGAGCTGTTTTTT.

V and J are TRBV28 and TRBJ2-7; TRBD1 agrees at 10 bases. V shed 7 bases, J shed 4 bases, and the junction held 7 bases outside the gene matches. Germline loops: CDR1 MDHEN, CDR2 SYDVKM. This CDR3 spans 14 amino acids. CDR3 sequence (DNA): TGTGCCAGCACCCCCGGGGACAGGGGATACGAGCAGTACTTC. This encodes CASTPGDRGYEQYF.

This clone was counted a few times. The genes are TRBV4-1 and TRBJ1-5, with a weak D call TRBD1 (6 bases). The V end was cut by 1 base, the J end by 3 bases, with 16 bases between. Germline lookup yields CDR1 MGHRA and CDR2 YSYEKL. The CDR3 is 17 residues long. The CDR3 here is CASSQALSGTLNQPQHF. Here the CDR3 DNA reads TGCGCCAGCAGCCAAGCTTTGTCCGGGACACTCAATCAGCCCCAGCATTTT.

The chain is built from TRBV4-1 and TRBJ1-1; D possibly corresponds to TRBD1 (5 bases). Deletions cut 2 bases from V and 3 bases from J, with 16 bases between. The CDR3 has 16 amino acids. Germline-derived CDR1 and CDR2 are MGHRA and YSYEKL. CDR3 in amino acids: CASSQSGTAGDTEAFF. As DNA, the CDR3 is TGCGCCAGCAGCCAATCCGGGACCGCGGGGGACACTGAAGCTTTCTTT.

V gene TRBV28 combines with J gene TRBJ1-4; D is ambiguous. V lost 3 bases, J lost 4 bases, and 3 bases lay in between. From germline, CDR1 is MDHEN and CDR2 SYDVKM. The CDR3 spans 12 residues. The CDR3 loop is CASSFSNEKLFF. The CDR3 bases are TGTGCCAGCAGTTTCAGTAATGAAAAACTGTTTTTT.

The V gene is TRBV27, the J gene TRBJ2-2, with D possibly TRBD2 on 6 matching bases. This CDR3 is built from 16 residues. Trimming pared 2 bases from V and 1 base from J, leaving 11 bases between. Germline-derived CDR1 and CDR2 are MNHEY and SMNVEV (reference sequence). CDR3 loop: CASSLRRRVNTGELFF. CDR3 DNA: TGTGCCAGCAGTTTACGCCGGAGGGTGAACACCGGGGAGCTGTTTTTT.

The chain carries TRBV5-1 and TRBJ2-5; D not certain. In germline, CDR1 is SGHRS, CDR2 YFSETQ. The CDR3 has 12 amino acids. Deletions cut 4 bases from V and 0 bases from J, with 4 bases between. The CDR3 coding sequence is TGCGCCAGCAGCCGTAACCAAGAGACCCAGTACTTC. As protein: CASSRNQETQYF.

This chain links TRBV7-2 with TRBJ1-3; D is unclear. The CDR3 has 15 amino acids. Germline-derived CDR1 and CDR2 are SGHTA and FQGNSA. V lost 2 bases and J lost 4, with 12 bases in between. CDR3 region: CASSLSPPTGNTIYF. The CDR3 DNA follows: TGTGCCAGCAGCTTATCTCCCCCGACAGGAAACACCATATATTTT.

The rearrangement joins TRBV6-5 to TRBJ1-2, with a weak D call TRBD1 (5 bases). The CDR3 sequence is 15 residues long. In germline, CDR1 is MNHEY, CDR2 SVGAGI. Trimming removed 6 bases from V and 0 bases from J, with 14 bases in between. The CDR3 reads CASRLFDRANYGYTF. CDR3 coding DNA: TGTGCCAGCAGACTCTTTGACAGAGCTAACTATGGCTACACCTTC.

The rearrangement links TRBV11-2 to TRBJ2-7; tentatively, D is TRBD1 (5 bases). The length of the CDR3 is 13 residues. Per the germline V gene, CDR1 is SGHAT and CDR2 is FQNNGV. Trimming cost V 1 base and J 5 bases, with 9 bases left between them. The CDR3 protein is CASSLGGEDEQYF. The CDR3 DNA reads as TGTGCCAGCAGCTTAGGGGGCGAGGACGAGCAGTACTTC.

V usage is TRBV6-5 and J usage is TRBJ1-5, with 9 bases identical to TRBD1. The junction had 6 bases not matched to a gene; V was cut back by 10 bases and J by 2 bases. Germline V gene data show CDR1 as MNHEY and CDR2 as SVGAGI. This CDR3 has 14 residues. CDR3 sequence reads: CATRGQGRNQPQHF. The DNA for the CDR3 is TGTGCCACCCGGGGACAGGGTCGCAATCAGCCCCAGCATTTT.

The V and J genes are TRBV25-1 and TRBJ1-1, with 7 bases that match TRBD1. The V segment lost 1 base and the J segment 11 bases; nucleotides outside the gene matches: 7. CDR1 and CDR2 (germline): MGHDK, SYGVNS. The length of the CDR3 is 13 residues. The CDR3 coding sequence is TGTGCCAGCAGTGAATCGAGGAGGGGGCCTGCTTTCTTT. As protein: CASSESRRGPAFF. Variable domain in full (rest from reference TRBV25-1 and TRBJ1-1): EADIYQTPRYLVIGTGKKITLECSQTMGHDKMYWYQQDPGMELHLIHYSYGVNSTEKGDLSSESTVSRIRTEHFPLTLESARPSHTSQYLCASSESRRGPAFFGQGTRLTVV.

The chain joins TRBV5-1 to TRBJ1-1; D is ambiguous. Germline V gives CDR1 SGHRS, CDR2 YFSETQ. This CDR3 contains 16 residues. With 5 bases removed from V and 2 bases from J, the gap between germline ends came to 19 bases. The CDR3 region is CASRSAAPRLNTEAFF. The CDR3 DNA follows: TGCGCCAGCAGATCGGCAGCACCACGACTTAACACTGAAGCTTTCTTT.

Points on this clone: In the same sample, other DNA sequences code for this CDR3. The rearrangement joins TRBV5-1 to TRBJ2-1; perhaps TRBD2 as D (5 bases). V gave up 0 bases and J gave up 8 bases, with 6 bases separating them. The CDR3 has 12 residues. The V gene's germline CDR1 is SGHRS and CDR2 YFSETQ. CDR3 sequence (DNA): TGCGCCAGCAGCTTGGTGGACTATGAGCAGTTCTTC. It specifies CASSLVDYEQFF.

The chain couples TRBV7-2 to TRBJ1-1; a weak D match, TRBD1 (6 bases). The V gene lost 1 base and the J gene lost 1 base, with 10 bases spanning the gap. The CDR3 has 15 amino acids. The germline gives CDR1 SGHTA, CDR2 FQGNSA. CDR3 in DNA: TGTGCCAGCAGCTTAGGAAGGGGGTCGAACACTGAAGCTTTCTTT. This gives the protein CASSLGRGSNTEAFF.